The clone carrying this T cell receptor (beta chain) was seen repeatedly, ten times or more. This record comes from a study of regulatory T cells in long-lasting Graves disease. Building the TCR beta libraries relied on iRepertoire HTBI primers, and CDR3 regions underwent Arm-PCR. TCRdb fed the multiplex PCR reads into MiXCR, producing one record per CDR3 protein. This sample carries about 430,000 distinct CDR3 sequences, 14% to 15% of them seen once, and the ten largest clones take approximately 7.8%. The CDR3 length is 15 residues. Germline CDR1 reads GTSNPN; CDR2 reads SVGIG (reference sequence). Trimming removed 1 base from V and 6 bases from J, with 15 bases in between. Time point in this sample: newly diagnosed GD, antithyroid drugs for less than 3 months. Making the TCR library involved RNA that had been extracted from PBMCs. The same data also went into a second study, on T cells in Graves' hyperthyroidism and ophthalmopathy.

The starting material was peripheral blood mononuclear cells (PBMCs), obtained at new diagnosis, from a patient treated with antithyroid drugs. The receptor was derived from a woman between 40 and 50 years old with Graves disease. The chain employs TRBV30 and TRBJ2-2, with TRBD1 as a possible D gene (7 bases). As DNA, the CDR3 is TGTGCCTGGAGTGCCTTGACAGGGAGGTCCGGGGAGCTGTTTTTT. Residues: CAWSALTGRSGELFF.